This T cell receptor beta chain was identified during a study of response to subunit inactivated influenza vaccine. TCRdb called the RT-PCR reads again in MiXCR, with one record for every CDR3 protein. The data show 610,000 or so distinct CDR3 sequences, with 14% seen just once and approximately 12% held by the top ten. This clonotype appeared a few times. The germline CDR1 and CDR2 sequences are LNHDA and SQIVND (reference sequence). This CDR3 spans 13 amino acids. V dropped 6 bases and J dropped 3; count of bases not matched to a gene: 4. This sequence joins TRBV19 and TRBJ2-7, with 8 bases that match TRBD1. The sequences come from PBMCs from blood, collected 11 to 12 days after vaccination. This receptor was identified in a middle-aged man who received an inactivated influenza vaccine. The CDR3 bases are TGTGCCAGTAGGGACAGGGTTGGCTACGAGCAGTACTTC. As protein: CASRDRVGYEQYF.